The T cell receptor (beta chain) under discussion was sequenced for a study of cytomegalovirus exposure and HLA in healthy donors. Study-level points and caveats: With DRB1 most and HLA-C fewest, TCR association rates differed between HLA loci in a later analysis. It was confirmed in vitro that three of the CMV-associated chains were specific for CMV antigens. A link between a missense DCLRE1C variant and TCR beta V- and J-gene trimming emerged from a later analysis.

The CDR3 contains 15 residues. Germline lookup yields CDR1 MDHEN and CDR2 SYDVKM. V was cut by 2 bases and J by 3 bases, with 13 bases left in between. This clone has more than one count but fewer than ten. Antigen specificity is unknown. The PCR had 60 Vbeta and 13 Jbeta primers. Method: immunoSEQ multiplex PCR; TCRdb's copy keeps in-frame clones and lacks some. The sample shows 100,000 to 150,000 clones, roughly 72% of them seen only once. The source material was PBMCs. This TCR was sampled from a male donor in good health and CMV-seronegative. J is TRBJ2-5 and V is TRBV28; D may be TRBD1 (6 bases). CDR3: CASSLVDRGEETQYF. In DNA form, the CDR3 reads TGTGCCAGCAGTTTAGTGGACAGAGGGGAAGAGACCCAGTACTTC.